These T cell receptor beta chains were read from a single sample in a study of PD-1 blockade in classical Hodgkin lymphoma. Method: immunoSEQ multiplex PCR; TCRdb's copy keeps in-frame clones and lacks some. The data contain about 10,000 clones, around 68% of them singletons. Sequenced material: CD8+ T cells from blood, taken before the fourth cycle of nivolumab. Every receptor here comes from a human donor with classical Hodgkin lymphoma. Both conserved end residues are part of each CDR3. D genes are given only for firm matches. The size of a clone is reported for some rows only, either as once, few or many, or as a class for expanded clones.

>TRBJ1-1|.|.|TRBV27
TGTGCCAGCAGTTCCCTAGGGGACACTGAAGCTTTCTTT
CASSSLGDTEAFF
>TRBJ2-1|TRBD2|.|TRBV7-6
TGTGCCAGCACCCTGACTAGCGGGAGCATGGGGGAGCAGTTCTTC
CASTLTSGSMGEQFF
>TRBJ2-7|.|.|TRBV7-6
TGTGCCAGCAGCCAACCAGGGGATGACGGGCAGTACTTC
CASSQPGDDGQYF
>TRBJ2-7|TRBD1|.|TRBV6-6
TGTGCCAGCAGTTACCTCGGGACAGGGACCTACGAGCAGTACTTC
CASSYLGTGTYEQYF
>TRBJ1-2|TRBD1|.|TRBV10-3
TGTGCCATCAGTGAGTTTCCGACAGGGGCGGGTGGCTACACCTTC
CAISEFPTGAGGYTF
>TRBJ1-5|.|few|TRBV28
TGTGCCAGCAGTTTATTCGGAGGGGCGTTCAATCAGCCCCAGCATTTT
CASSLFGGAFNQPQHF
>TRBJ1-3|TRBD1|.|TRBV10-2
TGCGCCAGCAGTGAGCCCGGGACAGGGCAGGGAAACACCATATATTTT
CASSEPGTGQGNTIYF
>TRBJ2-5|.|.|TRBV28
TGTGCCAGCAGTTTAGAGGGGAGGGAGACCCAGTACTTC
CASSLEGRETQYF
>TRBJ1-1|.|few|TRBV28
TGTGCCAGCAGCCCCCCTGGGACTGAAGCTTTCTTT
CASSPPGTEAFF
>TRBJ2-1|TRBD1|.|TRBV27
TGTGCCAGCAGCCCTAGACAGGGGAGCTCCTACAATGAGCAGTTCTTC
CASSPRQGSSYNEQFF
>TRBJ1-1|.|large|TRBV30
TGTGCCTGGAGTCCGTTGAAGAACACTGAAGCTTTCTTT
CAWSPLKNTEAFF
>TRBJ2-7|TRBD1|.|TRBV9
TGTGCCAGCAGCGTAGGGGACAGTTGGTACTACGAGCAGTACTTC
CASSVGDSWYYEQYF
>TRBJ2-1|TRBD1|once|TRBV4-1
TGCGCCAGCAGCCTCTACAGGGGCTCCTCCTACAATGAGCAGTTCTTC
CASSLYRGSSYNEQFF
>TRBJ2-2|TRBD1|few|TRBV29-1
TGCAGCGTTGACACAGGGGTGGCCGGGGAGCTGTTTTTT
CSVDTGVAGELFF
>TRBJ2-7|.|.|TRBV7-2
TGTGCCACCCGAGAGGGGAGCTCCTACGAGCAGTACTTC
CATREGSSYEQYF
>TRBJ2-7|TRBD2|.|TRBV30
TGTGCCTGTGAGGAAACGGGAGGGCCCTACGAGCAGTACTTC
CACEETGGPYEQYF
>TRBJ2-1|.|.|TRBV27
TGTGCCAGCAGTTTGGGACCCCTAGCGAATGAGCAGTTCTTC
CASSLGPLANEQFF
>TRBJ2-5|TRBD1|.|TRBV28
TGTGCCAGCAGTTCGGGGGACAGGGAAGAAGAGACCCAGTACTTC
CASSSGDREEETQYF
>TRBJ2-3|TRBD2|.|TRBV2
TGTGCCAGCAGTGAAGCGAAAACTAGCGGGCCCAGGGATACGCAGTATTTT
CASSEAKTSGPRDTQYF
>TRBJ1-1|.|.|TRBV7-9
TGTGCCAGCAGTTATACGGGGGCCACTGAAGCTTTCTTT
CASSYTGATEAFF
>TRBJ1-4|.|.|TRBV7-2
TGTGCCAGCAGCCCTGGCGGGGCAGTGGAACTGTTTTTT
CASSPGGAVELFF
>TRBJ1-1|TRBD1|.|TRBV25-1
TGTGCCAGCAGTGAAGCCCAGGGGGTCCTCACTGAAGCTTTCTTT
CASSEAQGVLTEAFF
>TRBJ1-2|.|.|TRBV29-1
TGCAGCGTCGATGAGGTTGGGGAAGCTAACTATGGCTACACCTTC
CSVDEVGEANYGYTF
>TRBJ1-5|.|.|TRBV2
TGTGCCAGCAGTGAAGCGTTCAGGGAGGTCAATCAGCCCCAGCATTTT
CASSEAFREVNQPQHF
>TRBJ1-5|.|.|TRBV5-6
TGTGCCAGCAGCCTGGGGCCGCCCCAGCATTTT
CASSLGPPQHF
>TRBJ1-6|TRBD1|.|TRBV9
TGTGCCAGCAGCGGGAGACAGGGGGCAAGGAATTCACCCCTCCACTTT
CASSGRQGARNSPLHF
>TRBJ2-3|TRBD2|.|TRBV9
TGTGCCAGCAGTTTGGAGACTAGCGGAGACAGCACAGATACGCAGTATTTT
CASSLETSGDSTDTQYF
>TRBJ2-3|TRBD2|.|TRBV9
TGTGCCAGCAGTCGTAGCGGAGGACTAGGCACAGATACGCAGTATTTT
CASSRSGGLGTDTQYF
>TRBJ2-5|.|.|TRBV20-1
TGCAGTGCTAGAGATTTGACCCAGTACTTC
CSARDLTQYF
>TRBJ2-5|TRBD2|.|TRBV6-1
TGTGCCAGCAAGGGGAGGGAGCAGGAGACCCAGTACTTC
CASKGREQETQYF
>TRBJ1-1|.|.|TRBV23-1
TGCGCCAGCAGTCAATCACCCGTCGAAGCTTTCTTT
CASSQSPVEAFF
>TRBJ2-2|TRBD1|.|TRBV30
TGTGCCTGGGACAGGGAAAACACCGGGGAGCTGTTTTTT
CAWDRENTGELFF
>TRBJ1-1|.|.|TRBV10-3
TGTGCCATCAGCCCACAGGGAGAGAACACTGAAGCTTTCTTT
CAISPQGENTEAFF
>TRBJ1-1|.|.|TRBV30
TGTGCCTGGAGTGAATCGCTCGGCGAAGCTTTCTTT
CAWSESLGEAFF
>TRBJ2-1|.|.|TRBV28
TGTGCCAGCAGCCCCACGACCTGGTCCGATGAGCAGTTCTTC
CASSPTTWSDEQFF
>TRBJ2-1|.|.|TRBV30
TGTGCCTGGAGCCTTGGACAGAACCGACCTTCCTTTGAGCAGTTCTTC
CAWSLGQNRPSFEQFF
>TRBJ2-7|.|.|TRBV7-2
TGTGCCAGCAGCTTAATACAGGGCCCCTACGAGCAGTACTTC
CASSLIQGPYEQYF